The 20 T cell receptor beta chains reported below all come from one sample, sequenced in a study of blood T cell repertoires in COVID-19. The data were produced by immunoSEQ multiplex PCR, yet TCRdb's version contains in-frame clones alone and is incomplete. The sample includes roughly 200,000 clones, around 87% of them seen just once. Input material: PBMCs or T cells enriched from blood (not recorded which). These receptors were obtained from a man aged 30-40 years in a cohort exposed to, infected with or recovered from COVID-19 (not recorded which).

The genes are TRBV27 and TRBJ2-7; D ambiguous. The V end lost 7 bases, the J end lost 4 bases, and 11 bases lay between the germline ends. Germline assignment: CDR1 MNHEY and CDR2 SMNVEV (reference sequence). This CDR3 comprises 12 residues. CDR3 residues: CASKSLSYEQYF. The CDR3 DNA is TGTGCCAGCAAGAGCCTGAGTTACGAGCAGTACTTC.

This chain's CDR3 is CASSMGQGGRETQYF. CDR3 sequence (DNA): TGTGCCAGTAGTATGGGACAGGGAGGGAGGGAGACCCAGTACTTC. This chain links TRBV19 with TRBJ2-5, with 9 bases identical to TRBD1. The length of the CDR3 is 15 residues. Per the germline V gene, CDR1 is LNHDA and CDR2 is SQIVND (reference sequence). V was pared by 3 bases and J by 5 bases, with 7 bases of the junction left unmatched.

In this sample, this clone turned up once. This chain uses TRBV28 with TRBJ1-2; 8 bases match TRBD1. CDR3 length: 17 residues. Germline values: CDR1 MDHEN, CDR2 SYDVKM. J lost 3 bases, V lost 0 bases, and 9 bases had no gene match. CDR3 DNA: TGTGCCAGCAGTTTATGGGGGGACAGGTATAAGGACTATGGCTACACCTTC. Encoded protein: CASSLWGDRYKDYGYTF.

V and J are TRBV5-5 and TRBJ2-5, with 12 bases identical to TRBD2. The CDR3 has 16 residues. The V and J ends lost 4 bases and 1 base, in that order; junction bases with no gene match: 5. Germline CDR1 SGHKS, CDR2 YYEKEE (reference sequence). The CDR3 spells CASSPLAGGVQETQYF. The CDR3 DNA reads TGTGCCAGCAGCCCACTAGCGGGAGGAGTCCAAGAGACCCAGTACTTC. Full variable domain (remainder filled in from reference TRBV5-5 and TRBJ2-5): DAGVTQSPTHLIKTRGQQVTLRCSPISGHKSVSWYQQVLGQGPQFIFQYYEKEERGRGNFPDRFSARQFPNYSSELNVNALLLGDSALYLCASSPLAGGVQETQYFGPGTRLLVL.

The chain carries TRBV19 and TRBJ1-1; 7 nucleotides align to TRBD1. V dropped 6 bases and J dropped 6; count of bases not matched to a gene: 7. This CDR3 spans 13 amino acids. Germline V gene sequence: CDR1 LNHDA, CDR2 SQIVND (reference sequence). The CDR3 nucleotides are TGTGCCAGTAGAACAGGGGAGAGCTCTGAAGCTTTCTTT. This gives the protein CASRTGESSEAFF.

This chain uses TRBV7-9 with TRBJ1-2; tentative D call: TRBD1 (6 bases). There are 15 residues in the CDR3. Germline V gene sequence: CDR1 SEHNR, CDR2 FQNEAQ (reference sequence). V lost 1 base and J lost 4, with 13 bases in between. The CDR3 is CASSLDRGAGYGYTF. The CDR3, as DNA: TGTGCCAGCAGCTTAGATCGGGGGGCAGGCTATGGCTACACCTTC.

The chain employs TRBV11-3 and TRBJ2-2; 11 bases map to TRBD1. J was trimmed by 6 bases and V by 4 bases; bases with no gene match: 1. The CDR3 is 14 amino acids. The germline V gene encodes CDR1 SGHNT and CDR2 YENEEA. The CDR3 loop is CASSWDRGSGELFF. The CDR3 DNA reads TGTGCCAGCAGCTGGGACAGGGGGTCCGGGGAGCTGTTTTTT.

CDR3 in DNA: TGTGCCAGCAGATTTCTTTCGGGTTTGGGTGGCTACACCTTC. This gives the protein CASRFLSGLGGYTF. The chain recombines TRBV27 with TRBJ1-2; D is uncertain. CDR1 and CDR2 from the germline V gene are MNHEY and SMNVEV (reference sequence). The length of the CDR3 is 14 residues. The V gene lost 6 bases and the J gene lost 7 bases, with 18 bases spanning the gap.

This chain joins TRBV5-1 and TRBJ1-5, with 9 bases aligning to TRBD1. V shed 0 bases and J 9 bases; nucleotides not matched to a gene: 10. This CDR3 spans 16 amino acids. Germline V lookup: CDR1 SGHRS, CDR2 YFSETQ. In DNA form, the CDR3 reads TGCGCCAGCAGCTTGGGTACAGGGGGCCTGCAAGGGCCCCAGCATTTT. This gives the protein CASSLGTGGLQGPQHF.

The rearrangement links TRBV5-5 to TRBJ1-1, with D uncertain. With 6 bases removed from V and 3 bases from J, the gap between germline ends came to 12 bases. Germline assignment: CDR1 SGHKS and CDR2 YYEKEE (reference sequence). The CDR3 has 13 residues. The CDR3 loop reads CASKLVRDTEAFF. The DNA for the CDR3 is TGTGCCAGCAAGTTAGTCCGAGACACTGAAGCTTTCTTT. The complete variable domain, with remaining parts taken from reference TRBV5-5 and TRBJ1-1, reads DAGVTQSPTHLIKTRGQQVTLRCSPISGHKSVSWYQQVLGQGPQFIFQYYEKEERGRGNFPDRFSARQFPNYSSELNVNALLLGDSALYLCASKLVRDTEAFFGQGTRLTVV.

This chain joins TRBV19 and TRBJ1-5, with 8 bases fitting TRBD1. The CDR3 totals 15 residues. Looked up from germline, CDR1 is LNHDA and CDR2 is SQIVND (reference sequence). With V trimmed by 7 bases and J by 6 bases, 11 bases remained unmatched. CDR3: CASTNIGQGFQPQHF. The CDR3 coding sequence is TGTGCCAGTACGAACATAGGACAGGGATTTCAGCCCCAGCATTTT.

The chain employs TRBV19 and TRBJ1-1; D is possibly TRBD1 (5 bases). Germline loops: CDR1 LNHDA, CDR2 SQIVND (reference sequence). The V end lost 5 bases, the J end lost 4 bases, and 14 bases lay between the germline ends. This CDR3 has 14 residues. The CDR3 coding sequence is TGTGCCAGTAGTTTTTCAGGGATGGGCACTGAAGCTTTCTTT. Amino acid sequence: CASSFSGMGTEAFF.

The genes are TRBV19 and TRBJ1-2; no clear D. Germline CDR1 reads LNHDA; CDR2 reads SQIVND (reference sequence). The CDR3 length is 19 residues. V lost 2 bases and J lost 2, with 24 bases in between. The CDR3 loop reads CASSISPLVMEGGNYGYTF. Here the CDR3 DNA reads TGTGCCAGTAGTATATCCCCCCTGGTGATGGAAGGAGGCAACTATGGCTACACCTTC.

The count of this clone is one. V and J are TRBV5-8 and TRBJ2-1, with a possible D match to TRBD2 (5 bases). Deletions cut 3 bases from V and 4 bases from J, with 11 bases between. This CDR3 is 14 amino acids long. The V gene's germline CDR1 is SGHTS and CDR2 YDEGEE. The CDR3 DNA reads TGTGCCAGCAGCTCCCGATCGGGATACAATGAGCAGTTCTTC. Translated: CASSSRSGYNEQFF.

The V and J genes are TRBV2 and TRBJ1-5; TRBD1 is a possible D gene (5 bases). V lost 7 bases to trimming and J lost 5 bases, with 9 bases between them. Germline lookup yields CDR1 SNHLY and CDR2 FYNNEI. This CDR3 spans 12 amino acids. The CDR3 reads CASMPGDQPQHF. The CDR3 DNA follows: TGTGCCAGCATGCCGGGGGATCAGCCCCAGCATTTT.

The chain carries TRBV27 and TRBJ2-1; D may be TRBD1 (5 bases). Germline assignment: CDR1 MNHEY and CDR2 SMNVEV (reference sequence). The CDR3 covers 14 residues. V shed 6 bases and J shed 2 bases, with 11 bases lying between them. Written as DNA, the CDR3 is TGTGCCAGCAGCCCGACAGCAACCTACAATGAGCAGTTCTTC. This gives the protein CASSPTATYNEQFF.

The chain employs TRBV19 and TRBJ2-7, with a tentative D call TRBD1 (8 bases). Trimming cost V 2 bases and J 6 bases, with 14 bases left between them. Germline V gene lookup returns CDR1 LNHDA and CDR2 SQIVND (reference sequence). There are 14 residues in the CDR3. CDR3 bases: TGTGCCAGTAGTATACAAGCGGGACAGGTCGAGCAGTACTTC. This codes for CASSIQAGQVEQYF.

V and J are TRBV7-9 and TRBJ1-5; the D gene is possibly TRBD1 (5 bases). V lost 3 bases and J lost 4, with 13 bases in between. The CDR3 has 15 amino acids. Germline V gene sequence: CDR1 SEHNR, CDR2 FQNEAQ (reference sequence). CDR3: CASSFGWGVNQPQHF. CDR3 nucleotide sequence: TGTGCCAGCAGCTTTGGTTGGGGGGTTAATCAGCCCCAGCATTTT. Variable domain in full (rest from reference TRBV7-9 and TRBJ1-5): DTGVSQNPRHKITKRGQNVTFRCDPISEHNRLYWYRQTLGQGPEFLTYFQNEAQLEKSRLLSDRFSAERPKGSFSTLEIQRTEQGDSAMYLCASSFGWGVNQPQHFGDGTRLSIL.

In DNA form, the CDR3 reads TGTGCCAGCAGCTTAGGTTTGCGGCTAGTCAGCGATGAGCAGTTCTTC. Translating gives CASSLGLRLVSDEQFF. This sequence joins TRBV7-2 and TRBJ2-1; D unresolved. V dropped 1 base and J dropped 8 bases, with 18 bases sitting between them. Germline V gene sequence: CDR1 SGHTA, CDR2 FQGNSA. The length of the CDR3 is 16 residues. Variable domain in full (rest from reference TRBV7-2 and TRBJ2-1): GAGVSQSPSNKVTEKGKDVELRCDPISGHTALYWYRQSLGQGLEFLIYFQGNSAPDKSGLPSDRFSAERTGGSVSTLTIQRTQQEDSAVYLCASSLGLRLVSDEQFFGPGTRLTVL.

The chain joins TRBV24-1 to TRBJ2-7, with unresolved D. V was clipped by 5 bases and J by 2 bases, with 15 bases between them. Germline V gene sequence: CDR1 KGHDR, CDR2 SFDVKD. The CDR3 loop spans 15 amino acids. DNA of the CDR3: TGTGCCACCAGTGCTCGATCCGGAGAGGCCTACGAGCAGTACTTC. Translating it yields CATSARSGEAYEQYF.